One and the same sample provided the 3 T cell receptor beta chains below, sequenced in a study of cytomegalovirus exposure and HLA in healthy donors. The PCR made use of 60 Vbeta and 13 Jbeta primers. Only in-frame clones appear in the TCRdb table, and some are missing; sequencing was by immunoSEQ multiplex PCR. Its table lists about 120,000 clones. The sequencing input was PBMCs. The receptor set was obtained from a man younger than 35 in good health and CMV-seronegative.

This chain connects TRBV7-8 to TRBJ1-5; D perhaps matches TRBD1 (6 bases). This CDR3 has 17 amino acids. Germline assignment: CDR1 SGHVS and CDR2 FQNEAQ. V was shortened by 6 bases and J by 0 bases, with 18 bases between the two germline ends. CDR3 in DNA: TGTGCCAGCAGTTTGTCCGGGACACCCAATAGCAATCAGCCCCAGCATTTT. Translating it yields CASSLSGTPNSNQPQHF.

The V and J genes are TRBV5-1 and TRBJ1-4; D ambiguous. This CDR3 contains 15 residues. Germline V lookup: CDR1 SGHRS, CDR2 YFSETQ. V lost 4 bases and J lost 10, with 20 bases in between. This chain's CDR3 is CASSVAGEVFGKLFF. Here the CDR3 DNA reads TGCGCCAGCAGCGTGGCTGGGGAGGTGTTTGGAAAACTGTTTTTT.

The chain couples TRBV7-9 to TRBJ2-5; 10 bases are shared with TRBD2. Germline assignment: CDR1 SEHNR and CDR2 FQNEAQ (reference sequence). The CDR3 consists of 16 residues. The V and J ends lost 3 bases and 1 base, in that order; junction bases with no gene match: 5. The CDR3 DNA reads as TGTGCCAGCAGCTTTCCCGCTAGCGGGGGCCAAGAGACCCAGTACTTC. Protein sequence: CASSFPASGGQETQYF. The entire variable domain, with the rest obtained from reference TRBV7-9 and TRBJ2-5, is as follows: DTGVSQNPRHKITKRGQNVTFRCDPISEHNRLYWYRQTLGQGPEFLTYFQNEAQLEKSRLLSDRFSAERPKGSFSTLEIQRTEQGDSAMYLCASSFPASGGQETQYFGPGTRLLVL.